Sequencing of this TCR beta chain was carried out in a study of shared clonotypes between healthy human individuals. Germline lookup yields CDR1 SGDLS and CDR2 YYNGEE. Unmatched junction bases numbered 2, after V lost 4 bases and J lost 4 bases. There are 14 residues in the CDR3. Method: immunoSEQ multiplex PCR; TCRdb's copy keeps in-frame clones and lacks some. The sample yields about 1.5 million clones, roughly 98% seen once. The genes are TRBV9 and TRBJ2-3; TRBD2 agrees at 11 bases. Sequenced input: naive CD4+ T cells sorted from blood. Subset defined: CD45RA+ positively selected. This clonotype originated in a man aged 25-45 years in good health. The CDR3 region has the DNA TGTGCCAGCAGCACTAGCGGGAGTGCAGATACGCAGTATTTT. Residues: CASSTSGSADTQYF.